A selection of T cell receptor beta chains follows, all from one sample in a study of shared clonotypes between healthy human individuals. Sequencing used immunoSEQ multiplex PCR; TCRdb keeps in-frame clones, though not all of them. The sample contains about 330,000 clones, over 75% of which appear only once. Sequences were obtained from memory CD8+ T cells sorted from blood. These receptors all come from a man younger than 35 in good health. The CDR3 runs from the conserved cysteine through the conserved F or W. D genes are given only for firm matches. Rows give clone size only sometimes, using once, few, many, or a class for an expanded clone.

V gene: TRBV7-9; J gene: TRBJ2-3; CDR3 length: 15; D gene: .; clone size: .; CDR3 DNA: TGTGCCAGCAGCTCCGGGCAGGGATCCGCAGATACGCAGTATTTT; CDR3 protein: CASSSGQGSADTQYF
V gene: TRBV25-1; J gene: TRBJ2-7; CDR3 length: 12; D gene: .; clone size: .; CDR3 DNA: TGTGCCAGCAGTGAAGGAGTCTACGAGCAGTACTTC; CDR3 protein: CASSEGVYEQYF
V gene: TRBV5-6; J gene: TRBJ1-1; CDR3 length: 13; D gene: .; clone size: .; CDR3 DNA: TGTGCCAGCAGCTTGGCAGCTTCAATTGAAGCTTTCTTT; CDR3 protein: CASSLAASIEAFF
V gene: TRBV28; J gene: TRBJ1-4; CDR3 length: 18; D gene: .; clone size: .; CDR3 DNA: TGTGCCAGCAGTTTTATAAGTGGGGAGCTAGCCGTTAATGAAAAACTGTTTTTT; CDR3 protein: CASSFISGELAVNEKLFF
V gene: TRBV11-3; J gene: TRBJ2-2; CDR3 length: 15; D gene: TRBD1; clone size: .; CDR3 DNA: TGTGCCAGCAGCTTCCGGACAGGGGACACCGGGGAGCTGTTTTTT; CDR3 protein: CASSFRTGDTGELFF
V gene: TRBV6-1; J gene: TRBJ2-1; CDR3 length: 17; D gene: .; clone size: .; CDR3 DNA: TGTGCCAGCAGTGGAATCGTCGCCGGAATAGAAGAGGATGAGCAGTTCTTC; CDR3 protein: CASSGIVAGIEEDEQFF
V gene: TRBV6-1; J gene: TRBJ2-3; CDR3 length: 15; D gene: .; clone size: .; CDR3 DNA: TGTGCCAGCAGATTGGGCGGGGGCGGCACAGATACGCAGTATTTT; CDR3 protein: CASRLGGGGTDTQYF
V gene: TRBV7-9; J gene: TRBJ2-7; CDR3 length: 14; D gene: .; clone size: .; CDR3 DNA: TGTGCCAGCAGCCCCGGGAATAGGGCCTACGAGCAGTACTTC; CDR3 protein: CASSPGNRAYEQYF
V gene: TRBV2; J gene: TRBJ2-7; CDR3 length: 13; D gene: .; clone size: .; CDR3 DNA: TGTGCCAGCAGTGAGTGGGGCTCCTACGAGCAGTACTTC; CDR3 protein: CASSEWGSYEQYF
V gene: TRBV4-1; J gene: TRBJ2-7; CDR3 length: 15; D gene: TRBD1; clone size: .; CDR3 DNA: TGCGCCAGCAGCCAAGATTCGGCAGGGGGTTACGAGCAGTACTTC; CDR3 protein: CASSQDSAGGYEQYF
V gene: TRBV10-3; J gene: TRBJ1-5; CDR3 length: 16; D gene: .; clone size: .; CDR3 DNA: TGTGCCATCAGTGTGGGGGGCCTGTTAAGCAATCAGCCCCAGCATTTT; CDR3 protein: CAISVGGLLSNQPQHF
V gene: TRBV18; J gene: TRBJ2-7; CDR3 length: 14; D gene: TRBD1; clone size: .; CDR3 DNA: TGTGCCAGCTCACTCGGGACAGGTCCCTACGAGCAGTACTTC; CDR3 protein: CASSLGTGPYEQYF
V gene: TRBV7-9; J gene: TRBJ2-5; CDR3 length: 16; D gene: TRBD2; clone size: once; CDR3 DNA: TGTGCCAGCAGCTCTGGACTAGCGGGATTGAGAGAGACCCAGTACTTC; CDR3 protein: CASSSGLAGLRETQYF
V gene: TRBV9; J gene: TRBJ2-1; CDR3 length: 11; D gene: .; clone size: .; CDR3 DNA: TGTGCCAGCAGCTTAGCTGGTGAGCAGTTCTTC; CDR3 protein: CASSLAGEQFF
V gene: TRBV6-1; J gene: TRBJ1-1; CDR3 length: 18; D gene: TRBD1; clone size: .; CDR3 DNA: TGTGCCAGCAGTGAGCAGACAGGGGCCGGAGGTATGAACACTGAAGCTTTCTTT; CDR3 protein: CASSEQTGAGGMNTEAFF
V gene: TRBV7-9; J gene: TRBJ2-1; CDR3 length: 14; D gene: .; clone size: .; CDR3 DNA: TGTGCCACCGGGGACTCTTCGGGCTACAATGAGCAGTTCTTC; CDR3 protein: CATGDSSGYNEQFF
V gene: TRBV27; J gene: TRBJ1-1; CDR3 length: 15; D gene: .; clone size: .; CDR3 DNA: TGTGCCAGCAGTATCGTATCGGGCTCCGGGACTGAAGCTTTCTTT; CDR3 protein: CASSIVSGSGTEAFF
V gene: TRBV30; J gene: TRBJ2-3; CDR3 length: 14; D gene: .; clone size: .; CDR3 DNA: TGTGCCTGGAGTGCCGGGGTTCCCACAGATACGCAGTATTTT; CDR3 protein: CAWSAGVPTDTQYF
V gene: TRBV10-1; J gene: TRBJ2-7; CDR3 length: 14; D gene: .; clone size: .; CDR3 DNA: TGCGCCAGCAGTGAGTCAAGGGGTTGGTACGAGCAGTACTTC; CDR3 protein: CASSESRGWYEQYF
V gene: TRBV6-5; J gene: TRBJ1-4; CDR3 length: 14; D gene: .; clone size: many; CDR3 DNA: TGTGCCAGCAGCTACTCAGGGGATAATGAAAAACTGTTTTTT; CDR3 protein: CASSYSGDNEKLFF
V gene: TRBV6-6; J gene: TRBJ2-1; CDR3 length: 15; D gene: TRBD2; clone size: few; CDR3 DNA: TGTGCCAGCAGTTACCTCCTAGGCGGGAGGGATGAGCAGTTCTTC; CDR3 protein: CASSYLLGGRDEQFF
V gene: TRBV2; J gene: TRBJ2-5; CDR3 length: 14; D gene: .; clone size: .; CDR3 DNA: TGTGCCAGCAGTGGGGCGGACAGTCAAGAGACCCAGTACTTC; CDR3 protein: CASSGADSQETQYF
V gene: TRBV5-6; J gene: TRBJ1-2; CDR3 length: 13; D gene: .; clone size: .; CDR3 DNA: TGTGCCAGCGTCTATGGTGAGTACTATGGCTACACCTTC; CDR3 protein: CASVYGEYYGYTF
V gene: TRBV19; J gene: TRBJ2-2; CDR3 length: 15; D gene: .; clone size: .; CDR3 DNA: TGTGCCAGTAGAGGCGGACTCGGATACACCGGGGAGCTGTTTTTT; CDR3 protein: CASRGGLGYTGELFF
V gene: TRBV30; J gene: TRBJ2-5; CDR3 length: 15; D gene: .; clone size: .; CDR3 DNA: TGTGCCTGGAGTGTAGGGTTCGGGGATTGGGAGACCCAGTACTTC; CDR3 protein: CAWSVGFGDWETQYF
V gene: TRBV5-6; J gene: TRBJ2-7; CDR3 length: 14; D gene: TRBD2; clone size: once; CDR3 DNA: TGTGCCAGCAGCCTAGCGGGAGGGTCGTATGAGCAGTACTTC; CDR3 protein: CASSLAGGSYEQYF
V gene: TRBV5-1; J gene: TRBJ2-1; CDR3 length: 14; D gene: .; clone size: .; CDR3 DNA: TGCGCCAGCAGCTCCCTTGACAGCTACAATGAGCAGTTCTTC; CDR3 protein: CASSSLDSYNEQFF
V gene: TRBV7-3; J gene: TRBJ2-7; CDR3 length: 13; D gene: .; clone size: .; CDR3 DNA: TGTGCCAGCAGCTCCGGACAGTGCCACGAGCAGTACTTC; CDR3 protein: CASSSGQCHEQYF
V gene: TRBV5-4; J gene: TRBJ2-7; CDR3 length: 13; D gene: .; clone size: .; CDR3 DNA: TGTGCCAGCAGCTTGGTCAGCTCCTACGAGCAGTACTTC; CDR3 protein: CASSLVSSYEQYF
V gene: TRBV30; J gene: TRBJ2-2; CDR3 length: 13; D gene: .; clone size: .; CDR3 DNA: TGTGCCTGGAGTGTTATGGGTACCGGGGAGCTGTTTTTT; CDR3 protein: CAWSVMGTGELFF
V gene: TRBV30; J gene: TRBJ2-5; CDR3 length: 14; D gene: TRBD2; clone size: .; CDR3 DNA: TGTGCCTGGACCTCTTCGGGGGGTAAAGAGACCCAGTACTTC; CDR3 protein: CAWTSSGGKETQYF
V gene: TRBV7-9; J gene: TRBJ2-3; CDR3 length: 14; D gene: .; clone size: once; CDR3 DNA: TGTGCCAGCAGCGATCAAAGGTTGACAGATACGCAGTATTTT; CDR3 protein: CASSDQRLTDTQYF
V gene: TRBV6-5; J gene: TRBJ2-1; CDR3 length: 14; D gene: TRBD1; clone size: few; CDR3 DNA: TGTGCCAGCAGTTACTCCGGACAGGGCAATGAGCAGTTCTTC; CDR3 protein: CASSYSGQGNEQFF
V gene: TRBV19; J gene: TRBJ2-5; CDR3 length: 15; D gene: TRBD1; clone size: .; CDR3 DNA: TGTGCCAGTAGTGAAGGACAGGGGGGGCAAGAGACCCAGTACTTC; CDR3 protein: CASSEGQGGQETQYF
V gene: TRBV19; J gene: TRBJ2-7; CDR3 length: 13; D gene: .; clone size: .; CDR3 DNA: TGTGCCAGTAGTATAGACAGAGACTACGAGCAGTACTTC; CDR3 protein: CASSIDRDYEQYF
V gene: TRBV10-2; J gene: TRBJ1-1; CDR3 length: 15; D gene: TRBD1; clone size: .; CDR3 DNA: TGCGCCAGCAGTGAGAAGGGACAGAAGAACACTGAAGCTTTCTTT; CDR3 protein: CASSEKGQKNTEAFF
V gene: TRBV5-4; J gene: TRBJ1-1; CDR3 length: 12; D gene: .; clone size: .; CDR3 DNA: TGTGCCAGCAGCCCTGGACTAGGTGAAGCTTTCTTT; CDR3 protein: CASSPGLGEAFF
V gene: TRBV7-9; J gene: TRBJ2-2; CDR3 length: 15; D gene: .; clone size: .; CDR3 DNA: TGTGCCAGCAGCTTCTTGGGTGGAAACACCGGGGAGCTGTTTTTT; CDR3 protein: CASSFLGGNTGELFF
V gene: TRBV2; J gene: TRBJ1-6; CDR3 length: 15; D gene: TRBD1; clone size: .; CDR3 DNA: TGTGCCAGCAGCGACGGACAGGGATATAATTCACCCCTCCACTTT; CDR3 protein: CASSDGQGYNSPLHF
V gene: TRBV28; J gene: TRBJ1-3; CDR3 length: 15; D gene: .; clone size: .; CDR3 DNA: TGTGCCAGCAGTCTCACACCGAGCTCTGGAAACACCATATATTTT; CDR3 protein: CASSLTPSSGNTIYF
V gene: TRBV28; J gene: TRBJ2-7; CDR3 length: 15; D gene: .; clone size: once; CDR3 DNA: TGTGCCAGCAGTTCGTTCCAGGGTTTCTCCTACGAGCAGTACTTC; CDR3 protein: CASSSFQGFSYEQYF
V gene: TRBV6-1; J gene: TRBJ2-3; CDR3 length: 16; D gene: .; clone size: .; CDR3 DNA: TGTGCCAGCAGTGAAGCGGGGGGAACGGGCACAGATACGCAGTATTTT; CDR3 protein: CASSEAGGTGTDTQYF
V gene: TRBV9; J gene: TRBJ2-4; CDR3 length: 15; D gene: .; clone size: .; CDR3 DNA: TGTGCCAGCAGCGTAGGCTTAGCGTCCAAAAACATTCAGTACTTC; CDR3 protein: CASSVGLASKNIQYF
V gene: TRBV28; J gene: TRBJ1-2; CDR3 length: 16; D gene: .; clone size: once; CDR3 DNA: TGTGCCAGCAGTTTCATAGGTGGGGGGCTTTTCTATGGCTACACCTTC; CDR3 protein: CASSFIGGGLFYGYTF
V gene: TRBV6-1; J gene: TRBJ1-1; CDR3 length: 12; D gene: TRBD1; clone size: few; CDR3 DNA: TGTGCCGGTCAGACAGGGAAAACTGAAGCTTTCTTT; CDR3 protein: CAGQTGKTEAFF
V gene: TRBV6-6; J gene: TRBJ2-3; CDR3 length: 16; D gene: .; clone size: .; CDR3 DNA: TGTGCCAGCATCCTCACAACTGCCCGACTTACAGATACGCAGTATTTT; CDR3 protein: CASILTTARLTDTQYF
V gene: TRBV28; J gene: TRBJ1-2; CDR3 length: 14; D gene: .; clone size: .; CDR3 DNA: TGTGCCAGCAGTTTTAGGGCCCATGGGTATGGCTACACCTTC; CDR3 protein: CASSFRAHGYGYTF
V gene: TRBV7-6; J gene: TRBJ1-2; CDR3 length: 13; D gene: .; clone size: .; CDR3 DNA: TGTGCCAGCAGCCCAGCCGGTCTCTATGGCTACACCTTC; CDR3 protein: CASSPAGLYGYTF
V gene: TRBV5-6; J gene: TRBJ2-1; CDR3 length: 18; D gene: TRBD2; clone size: .; CDR3 DNA: TGTGCCAGCAGCTTGGAGTTAGCGGGACAATTTTCCTACAATGAGCAGTTCTTC; CDR3 protein: CASSLELAGQFSYNEQFF
V gene: TRBV28; J gene: TRBJ1-2; CDR3 length: 13; D gene: .; clone size: .; CDR3 DNA: TGTGCCAGCAGTTTAGGCGGGAACTATGGCTACACCTTC; CDR3 protein: CASSLGGNYGYTF
V gene: TRBV27; J gene: TRBJ2-3; CDR3 length: 15; D gene: .; clone size: .; CDR3 DNA: TGTGCCAGCAGCCCGTGGGTGTCCAGCACAGATACGCAGTATTTT; CDR3 protein: CASSPWVSSTDTQYF
V gene: TRBV5-1; J gene: TRBJ2-7; CDR3 length: 17; D gene: .; clone size: .; CDR3 DNA: TGCGCCAGCAGCTTGGGGATCGGGGGCGGGAGTTTCTACGAGCAGTACTTC; CDR3 protein: CASSLGIGGGSFYEQYF